This T cell receptor (beta chain) was found in a study of CXCR3-negative and CXCR3-positive naive CD8 T cells. Study summary: Sequencing brought in about 135 million TRB reads altogether, and each library got about 1.5 +/- 0.3 million.

The study sorted every CD8+ T cell subset in triplicate at 250,000 to 300,000 cells each. UMI-tagged TRB cDNA libraries were built via 5' RACE. TCRdb re-called the 5' RACE reads, yielding one record per CDR3 amino acid sequence without DNA. The table counts 45,000 to 70,000 distinct CDR3 sequences; 20% lies in the top ten. This CDR3 is built from 13 residues. Germline CDR1 SQVTM, CDR2 ANQGSEA. In the case of this clonotype: Its target is unknown.

Whole-study results and caveats: Cryopreservation partially lowered CXCR3 expression, so most assays used fresh PBMCs. Similar TRBV-TRBJ usage characterized naive CXCR3-negative and CXCR3-positive cells; memory cells differed.

The sequence was collected from a human donor in good health. Some clones in this sample may be carry-over from other donors' samples. The chain employs TRBV29-1 and TRBJ2-7; TCRdb proposes TRBD1, but this gene call is untestable without DNA. The sample was memory CD8+ T cells from blood. This chain's CDR3 is CSVVLGQRYEQYF.